These 21 T cell receptor beta chains originate from one sample sequenced in a study of T cell repertoires in cytomegalovirus infection. These receptors' targets are unknown. TCRdb processed the reads anew with MiXCR; each CDR3 protein has one entry. This sample has about 60,000 distinct CDR3 sequences; 20% to 25% occur once, and the top ten carry around 70%. Sequencing used CD8+ T cells from cultured PBMCs, obtained from culture after CMV antigen stimulation. These receptors all stem from a human donor in good health (CMV status not recorded). Some clones in this sample may be carry-over from other donors' samples.

The rearrangement joins TRBV20-1 to TRBJ2-1; 9 bases match TRBD1. V was pared by 6 bases and J by 0 bases, with 6 bases of the junction left unmatched. The CDR3 spans 15 residues. Per germline, CDR1 DFQATT and CDR2 SNEGSKA (reference sequence). The DNA for the CDR3 is TGCAGTGCCACGACAGGGGGAACCTCCTACAATGAGCAGTTCTTC. This gives the protein CSATTGGTSYNEQFF.

The J gene is TRBJ2-1, the V gene TRBV4-1, with D maybe TRBD2 (7 bases). This CDR3 spans 17 amino acids. From germline, CDR1 is MGHRA and CDR2 YSYEKL. V dropped 5 bases and J dropped 5 bases, with 22 bases sitting between them. CDR3 protein: CASSSQGRGRGNNEQFF. The CDR3 bases are TGCGCCAGCAGCAGTCAGGGGAGGGGCAGGGGTAACAATGAGCAGTTCTTC.

This clonotype was seen a few times. The chain couples TRBV7-9 to TRBJ1-5; TRBD1 might be the D (5 bases). Deletions cut 1 base from V and 7 bases from J, with 14 bases between. Germline loops: CDR1 SEHNR, CDR2 FQNEAQ (reference sequence). The CDR3 totals 15 residues. CDR3 nucleotide sequence: TGTGCCAGCAGCTTAGGGGCAGGGCCGGAGCAGCCCCAGCATTTT. Protein product: CASSLGAGPEQPQHF.

This sequence joins TRBV7-8 and TRBJ2-3, with TRBD2 matching 11 bases. The germline gives CDR1 SGHVS, CDR2 FQNEAQ. The CDR3 is 16 residues long. Unmatched junction bases numbered 4, after V lost 1 base and J lost 4 bases. The CDR3 reads CASSLVPSGGPDTQYF. In nucleotides, the CDR3 is TGTGCCAGCAGCTTAGTACCTAGCGGGGGGCCAGATACGCAGTATTTT.

The genes are TRBV6-2 or TRBV6-3 and TRBJ1-2; the D gene is possibly TRBD1 (5 bases). CDR1 is MNHEY and CDR2 is SVGEGT in the germline V gene. V lost 0 bases and J lost 4, with 15 bases in between. The CDR3 is made up of 16 amino acids. The CDR3 reads CASSYSPAGLPYGYTF. CDR3 in DNA: TGTGCCAGCAGTTACTCCCCCGCAGGGTTACCCTATGGCTACACCTTC.

The chain is built from TRBV5-6 and TRBJ1-1; 8 bases are a match to TRBD1. The germline CDR1 and CDR2 sequences are SGHDT and YYEEEE. The V segment lost 4 bases and the J segment 3 bases; nucleotides outside the gene matches: 5. The CDR3 is 14 amino acids. The CDR3 spells CASSRQGRDTEAFF. The CDR3 bases are TGTGCCAGCAGCCGACAGGGGAGGGACACTGAAGCTTTCTTT.

This sequence joins TRBV18 and TRBJ2-1; D is undetermined. Germline V gene data show CDR1 as KGHSH and CDR2 as LQKENI. The CDR3 has 15 amino acids. Trimming stripped 5 bases from V and 1 base from J, with 12 bases between. The CDR3 loop is CASSFGIESYNEQFF. The DNA of the CDR3 is TGTGCCAGCTCATTCGGAATAGAGTCCTACAATGAGCAGTTCTTC.

This clonotype was counted a few times. The V gene is TRBV7-2, the J gene TRBJ1-1; TRBD1 matches at 11 bases. The CDR3 is 17 amino acids. Looked up from germline, CDR1 is SGHTA and CDR2 is FQGNSA. J lost 4 bases, V lost 0 bases, and 7 bases had no gene match. The CDR3 reads CASSLARTGGQVTEAFF. The CDR3 nucleotides are TGTGCCAGCAGCTTAGCACGGACAGGGGGCCAGGTCACTGAAGCTTTCTTT.

The V gene is TRBV7-2, the J gene TRBJ1-6, with 9 bases aligning to TRBD1. V shed 5 bases and J 6 bases; nucleotides not matched to a gene: 5. The CDR3 is made up of 15 amino acids. Germline V lookup: CDR1 SGHTA, CDR2 FQGNSA. The CDR3 reads CASSPRTGVNSPLHF. The CDR3 DNA is TGTGCCAGCAGCCCCCGGACAGGGGTTAATTCACCCCTCCACTTT.

V is TRBV27 and J is TRBJ2-1; a possible D gene is TRBD2 (5 bases). CDR1 and CDR2 from the germline V gene are MNHEY and SMNVEV (reference sequence). This CDR3 comprises 14 residues. The V gene lost 10 bases and the J gene lost 1 base, with 14 bases spanning the gap. Here the CDR3 DNA reads TGTGCCACCCGGCCTAGGAGGTCCTACAATGAGCAGTTCTTC. Its translation: CATRPRRSYNEQFF.

This rearrangement joins TRBV7-2 to TRBJ2-7; possibly TRBD1 or TRBD2 for D (5 bases each). The CDR3 consists of 15 residues. CDR1 SGHTA and CDR2 FQGNSA come from the germline V gene. Trimming took 8 bases from V and 5 from J, leaving 22 bases between them. The CDR3 loop is CASGAWGSKGHEQYF. CDR3 coding DNA: TGTGCCAGCGGAGCTTGGGGGAGCAAAGGCCACGAGCAGTACTTC.

This clonotype was detected only a few times. The chain carries TRBV7-2 and TRBJ2-7; a weak D match, TRBD1 (6 bases). From germline, CDR1 is SGHTA and CDR2 FQGNSA. The length of the CDR3 is 18 residues. The ends were cut back, 2 bases at V and 7 bases at J, with 27 bases in the middle. CDR3 nucleotide sequence: TGTGCCAGCAGCTTATCTCGGGACATATTTCGGGTGGTTGGGGAGCAGTACTTC. Amino acids: CASSLSRDIFRVVGEQYF.

The V and J genes are TRBV27 and TRBJ2-7, with D tentatively TRBD1 (5 bases). The CDR3 extends over 14 amino acids. Looked up from germline, CDR1 is MNHEY and CDR2 is SMNVEV (reference sequence). Trimming cost V 8 bases and J 2 bases, with 16 bases left between them. The CDR3 reads CASSTGDSPYEQYF. In DNA form, the CDR3 reads TGTGCCAGCTCAACAGGCGACTCCCCCTACGAGCAGTACTTC.

With respect to this clonotype: The junction and the germline gene differ at one end; a read error may be behind it. This sequence joins TRBV7-7 and TRBJ2-1; 8 nucleotides line up with TRBD2. Germline values: CDR1 SSHAT, CDR2 FNYEAQ (reference sequence). The CDR3 contains 15 residues. The CDR3 region has the DNA TGTGCTAGCAGCTTATTCCCCGGGGGGGCCGCTGAGCAGTTCTTC. Residues: CASSLFPGGAAEQFF. The entire variable domain, with the rest obtained from reference TRBV7-7 and TRBJ2-1, is as follows: GAGVSQSPRYKVTKRGQDVTLRCDPISSHATLYWYQQALGQGPEFLTYFNYEAQPDKSGLPSDRFSAERPEGSISTLTIQRTEQRDSAMYRCASSLFPGGAAEQFFGPGTRLTVL.

This clonotype was counted a few times. This chain links TRBV7-2 with TRBJ2-7; no firm D call. Trimming took off 3 bases at V and 3 bases at J, with 9 bases between the two ends. This CDR3 is built from 13 residues. Germline CDR1 reads SGHTA; CDR2 reads FQGNSA. DNA of the CDR3: TGTGCCAGCAGCTTGACGGAAAGCTACGAGCAGTACTTC. Amino acid sequence: CASSLTESYEQYF.

This clonotype was observed a single time. This chain connects TRBV7-6 to TRBJ2-1; D is uncertain. V was pared by 6 bases and J by 0 bases, with 12 bases between. Germline CDR1 is SGHVS and CDR2 is FNYEAQ. This CDR3 has 15 amino acids. The CDR3 region has the DNA TGTGCCAGCAGGGAAAGGTCAGGCTCCTACAATGAGCAGTTCTTC. The encoded protein is CASRERSGSYNEQFF.

This chain links TRBV5-1 with TRBJ1-1; TRBD1 is a possible D gene (5 bases). Deletions cut 5 bases from V and 5 bases from J, with 19 bases between. CDR3 size: 15 residues. Germline V gene lookup returns CDR1 SGHRS and CDR2 YFSETQ. CDR3 loop: CASRPAQGAGTEAFF. For the CDR3, the DNA is TGCGCCAGCAGACCAGCCCAGGGAGCGGGAACTGAAGCTTTCTTT.

This clonotype was detected a few times. The chain couples TRBV7-9 to TRBJ1-4; 7 nucleotides match TRBD1. The CDR3 contains 15 residues. Germline V lookup: CDR1 SEHNR, CDR2 FQNEAQ (reference sequence). V trimming: 5 bases; J trimming: 11 bases; junction bases outside the gene matches: 14. CDR3 DNA: TGTGCCAGCAGCACCCGGGACAGCGGACCCGGGAAACTGTTTTTT. Its translation is CASSTRDSGPGKLFF.

The rearrangement links TRBV7-3 to TRBJ2-3, with TRBD2 matching over 10 bases. The CDR3 length is 18 residues. Unmatched junction bases numbered 9, after V lost 1 base and J lost 2 bases. Germline CDR1 and CDR2: SGHTA and FQGTGA. The DNA of the CDR3 is TGTGCCAGCAGCTTAAAAGGGTTAGCGGGGGGACTCACAGATACGCAGTATTTT. It translates to CASSLKGLAGGLTDTQYF.

This clonotype was seen a few times. V gene TRBV9 combines with J gene TRBJ2-1, with a possible D match to TRBD2 (6 bases). This CDR3 is built from 15 residues. V lost 0 bases, J lost 6 bases, and 13 bases lay in between. Germline V CDR1 and CDR2: SGDLS, YYNGEE. CDR3 bases: TGTGCCAGCAGCGTAGAGACTAGAGCCCTCAATGAGCAGTTCTTC. It yields the protein CASSVETRALNEQFF.

This clonotype was recorded a few times. The chain is built from TRBV7-2 and TRBJ1-2, with D perhaps TRBD1 (6 bases). Looked up from germline, CDR1 is SGHTA and CDR2 is FQGNSA. The V end lost 5 bases, the J end lost 8 bases, and 21 bases lay between the germline ends. The CDR3 is 15 residues long. The CDR3 here is CASSIPPPAGVGYTF. The DNA for the CDR3 is TGTGCCAGCAGCATCCCCCCACCGGCAGGGGTAGGCTACACCTTC.